Reported below is one T cell receptor beta chain. Its specificity is unknown. With no exceptions, donors were healthy Caucasians. This sample was included in a study of identical twins. TCRdb re-called the 5' RACE reads through MiXCR, storing one row per CDR3 protein. This sample has a few hundred thousand distinct CDR3 sequences, with 13% to 15% found just once. The CDR3 is 17 residues long. The V end lost 1 base, the J end lost 0 bases, and 13 bases lay between the germline ends. Germline V gene lookup returns CDR1 SGHVS and CDR2 FQNEAQ. Study-wide points: One should note that invariant MAIT and iNKT cells could partly confound zero-insertion analyses.

The same sample was also used in a study of yellow fever vaccine responses in identical twins.

This sequence was found in a woman between 18 and 29 years old in good health. Source material: CD4+ T cells sorted from blood. The genes are TRBV7-8 and TRBJ2-4; tentative D call: TRBD2 (5 bases). The CDR3 sequence is CASSLGWTPQAKNIQYF. CDR3 coding DNA: TGTGCCAGCAGCTTAGGTTGGACTCCCCAAGCCAAAAACATTCAGTACTTC.